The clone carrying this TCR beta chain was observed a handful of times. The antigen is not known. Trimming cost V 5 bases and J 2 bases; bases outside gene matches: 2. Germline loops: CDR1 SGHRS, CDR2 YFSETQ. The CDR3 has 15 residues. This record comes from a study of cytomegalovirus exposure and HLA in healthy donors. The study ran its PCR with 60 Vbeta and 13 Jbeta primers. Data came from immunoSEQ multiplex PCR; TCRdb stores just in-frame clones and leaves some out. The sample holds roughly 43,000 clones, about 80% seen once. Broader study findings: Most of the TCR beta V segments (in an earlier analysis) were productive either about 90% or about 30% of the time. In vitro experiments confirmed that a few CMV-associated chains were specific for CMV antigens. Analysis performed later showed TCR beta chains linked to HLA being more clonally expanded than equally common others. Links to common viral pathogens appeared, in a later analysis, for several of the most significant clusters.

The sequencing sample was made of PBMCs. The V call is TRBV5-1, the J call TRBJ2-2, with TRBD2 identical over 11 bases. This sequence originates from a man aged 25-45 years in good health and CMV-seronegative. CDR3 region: CASSSGRANTGELFF. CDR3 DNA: TGCGCCAGCAGTAGCGGGAGGGCCAACACCGGGGAGCTGTTTTTT.